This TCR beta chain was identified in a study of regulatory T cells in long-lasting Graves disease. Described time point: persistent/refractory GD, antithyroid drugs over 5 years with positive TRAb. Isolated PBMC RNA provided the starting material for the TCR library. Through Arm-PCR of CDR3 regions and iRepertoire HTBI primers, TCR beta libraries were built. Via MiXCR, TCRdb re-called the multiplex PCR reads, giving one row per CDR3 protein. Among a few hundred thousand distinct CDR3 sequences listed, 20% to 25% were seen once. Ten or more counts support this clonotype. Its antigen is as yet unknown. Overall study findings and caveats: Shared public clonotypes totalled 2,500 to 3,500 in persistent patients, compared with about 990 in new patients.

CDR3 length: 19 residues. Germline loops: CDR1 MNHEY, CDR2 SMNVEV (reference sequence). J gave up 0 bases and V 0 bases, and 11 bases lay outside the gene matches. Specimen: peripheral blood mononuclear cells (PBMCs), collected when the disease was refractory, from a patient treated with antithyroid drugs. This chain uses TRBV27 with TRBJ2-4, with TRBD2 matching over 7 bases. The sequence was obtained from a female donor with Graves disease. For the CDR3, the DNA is TGTGCCAGCAGTTTATCGTGGCGGGGGTACTCCTTAGCCAAAAACATTCAGTACTTC. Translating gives CASSLSWRGYSLAKNIQYF.